What follows are 25 T cell receptor beta chains derived from one specimen sequenced in a study of T cells in women clearing cervical HPV infection. Measured with immunoSEQ multiplex PCR; TCRdb has only the in-frame clones, and not every one. The specimen's table records under 45,000 clones. The sequencing sample was made of blood buffy coat. All receptors come from a woman between 18 and 75 years old with a cervical HPV16 infection that either progressed to CIN3+ or cleared (not recorded which).

Regarding this clone: The CDR3 end is not reached by the read, which stops 3 residues before it; the germline J gene fills it in. This chain joins TRBV19 and TRBJ2-3; TRBD2 might be the D (6 bases). V gave up 3 bases and J gave up 3 bases, with 7 bases separating them. Germline V gene sequence: CDR1 LNHDA, CDR2 SQIVND (reference sequence). The length of the CDR3 is 13 residues. CDR3 amino acids: CASSMGTTDTQYF. The part of the CDR3 DNA that was read is TGTGCCAGTAGTATGGGGACTACAGATACG.

About this clone itself: The DNA ends 3 residues before the CDR3 does, and the rest of the CDR3 is filled in from the germline J gene. The rearrangement uses TRBV30 and TRBJ1-2, with no clear D. Trimming shortened V by 1 base and J by 0 bases, and 3 bases separated the two germline ends. CDR3 length: 12 residues. CDR1 and CDR2 (germline): GTSNPN, SVGIG (reference sequence). The sequenced CDR3 bases are TGTGCCTGGAGTGAGGCTAACTATGGC. It specifies CAWSEANYG. The full CDR3 sequence reads CAWSEANYGYTF.

Regarding this clone: The CDR3 end lies 3 residues beyond the end of the read and is filled in from the germline J gene. The rearrangement links TRBV18 to TRBJ2-3, with D perhaps matching TRBD2 (5 bases). The CDR3 is 15 amino acids. Trimming took off 2 bases at V and 4 bases at J, with 13 bases between the two ends. Germline V gene data show CDR1 as KGHSH and CDR2 as LQKENI. The covered CDR3 bases are TGTGCCAGCTCACCAGGAGGCACAGCAGCAGATACG. This sequence encodes CASSPGGTAADT. The entire CDR3 reads CASSPGGTAADTQYF.

Note on this clone: The missing CDR3 end, 3 residues past where the read stops, is filled in from the germline J gene. This chain links TRBV5-6 with TRBJ2-3, with 8 positions matching TRBD1. From germline, CDR1 is SGHDT and CDR2 YYEEEE. CDR3 length: 13 amino acids. J lost 5 bases, V lost 4 bases, and 3 bases had no gene match. The CDR3 sequence: CASSRGQGDTQYF. Partial CDR3 DNA: TGTGCCAGCAGCCGCGGACAGGGAGATACG.

For this clone: With the read ending 3 residues before the CDR3 end, the germline J gene is used to fill in that end. This chain joins TRBV20-1 and TRBJ2-2, with D perhaps TRBD2 (5 bases). The V end was cut by 6 bases, the J end by 0 bases, with 8 bases between. This CDR3 comprises 13 residues. Germline assignment: CDR1 DFQATT and CDR2 SNEGSKA (reference sequence). CDR3 sequence: CSAPGANTGELFF. CDR3 bases read: TGCAGTGCCCCCGGGGCGAACACCGGGGAG.

The part of the CDR3 DNA that was read is TGTGCCAGCAGTTTAGCACAGGGCACCGGGGAG. Protein: CASSLAQGTGE. The full CDR3 sequence reads CASSLAQGTGELFF. The chain couples TRBV12-3 or TRBV12-4 to TRBJ2-2; D possibly corresponds to TRBD1 (6 bases). The DNA ends 3 residues before the CDR3 does, and the rest of the CDR3 is filled in from the germline J gene. Deletions cut 0 bases from V and 4 bases from J, with 6 bases between. This CDR3 is built from 14 residues.

About this clone: The read ends 3 residues before the CDR3 terminus; that terminus is restored from the germline J gene. The chain carries TRBV5-1 and TRBJ2-1, with no clear D. Germline V CDR1 and CDR2: SGHRS, YFSETQ. Trimming pared 4 bases from V and 9 bases from J, leaving 8 bases between. The CDR3 length is 11 residues. CDR3 amino acids: CASSLVVEQFF. Incomplete CDR3 DNA: TGCGCCAGCAGCCTTGTTGTTGAG.

Turning to this clone: The CDR3 extends 3 residues past the end of the read, so its final part is completed from the germline J gene. This chain joins TRBV5-1 and TRBJ2-1; D call uncertain. Germline lookup yields CDR1 SGHRS and CDR2 YFSETQ. The CDR3 contains 15 residues. V lost 6 bases and J lost 0, with 13 bases in between. CDR3 bases read: TGCGCCAGCACCCCGAGTATTAGCTCCTACAATGAG. This translates into CASTPSISSYNE. In full, the CDR3 reads CASTPSISSYNEQFF.

Comment on this clone: Coverage ceases 3 residues before the CDR3 finishes, and the germline J gene fills in the end. V is TRBV19 and J is TRBJ1-1, with a tentative D call TRBD1 (5 bases). CDR1 and CDR2 from the germline V gene are LNHDA and SQIVND (reference sequence). The CDR3 totals 13 residues. Trimming took off 6 bases at V and 4 bases at J, with 12 bases between the two ends. Incomplete CDR3 DNA: TGTGCCAGTAGGGCCGGGGGTGGCACTGAA. This gives the protein CASRAGGGTE. The full CDR3 protein reads CASRAGGGTEAFF.

On this clone: The sequenced fragment ends 3 residues before the CDR3 boundary, so the rest is inferred from the germline J gene. The genes are TRBV20-1 and TRBJ2-2; D unclear. The CDR3 is made up of 14 amino acids. CDR1 DFQATT and CDR2 SNEGSKA come from the germline V gene (reference sequence). Trimming took off 6 bases at V and 6 bases at J, with 17 bases between the two ends. CDR3 DNA, as far as it was read: TGCAGTGCGAAGACCCCTCACCAGGCCGGGGAG. This encodes CSAKTPHQAGE. The full-length CDR3 reads as CSAKTPHQAGELFF.

To note about this clone: Read sequence stops 3 residues before the CDR3 end, and the germline J gene provides the missing end. The chain couples TRBV4-1 to TRBJ2-2; D possibly corresponds to TRBD1 (6 bases). Germline loops: CDR1 MGHRA, CDR2 YSYEKL. This CDR3 is built from 15 residues. V was pared by 0 bases and J by 6 bases, with 11 bases between. The sequenced CDR3 bases are TGCGCCAGCAGCCAAGAAGGTACAGGGCCCGGGGAG. This encodes CASSQEGTGPGE. The full CDR3 sequence reads CASSQEGTGPGELFF.

As regards this clone: The CDR3 end falls 3 residues outside the read, so it is completed with the germline J gene. This rearrangement joins TRBV29-1 to TRBJ1-2, with a weak D call TRBD1 (5 bases). Trimming stripped 4 bases from V and 2 bases from J, with 11 bases between. This CDR3 spans 13 amino acids. CDR1 is SQVTM, CDR2 ANQGSEA, per germline. CDR3 amino acids: CSVGRALNYGYTF. The CDR3 DNA, read in part, is TGCAGCGTTGGCAGGGCTCTAAACTATGGC. Variable domain in full (rest from reference TRBV29-1 and TRBJ1-2): SAVISQKPSRDICQRGTSLTIQCQVDSQVTMMFWYRQQPGQSLTLIATANQGSEATYESGFVIDKFPISRPNLTFSTLTVSNMSPEDSSIYLCSVGRALNYGYTFGSGTRLTVV.

For this clone: The CDR3 end falls 3 residues outside the read, so it is completed with the germline J gene. The rearrangement uses TRBV5-4 and TRBJ2-1; 10 bases fit TRBD2. This CDR3 is 14 amino acids long. In germline, CDR1 is SGHNT, CDR2 YYREEE (reference sequence). With V trimmed by 5 bases and J by 8 bases, 7 bases remained unmatched. The DNA read from the CDR3 is TGTGCCAGCAGAAGCGGGGGGGCCACGGATGAG. This codes for CASRSGGATDE. The full-length CDR3 reads as CASRSGGATDEQFF.

As for this clone: The CDR3 goes on 3 residues after the read ends, and that part is filled in from the germline J gene. The V and J genes are TRBV29-1 and TRBJ1-2; D not certain. V lost 4 bases, J lost 6 bases, and 24 bases lay in between. The CDR3 runs to 16 residues. Germline CDR1 SQVTM, CDR2 ANQGSEA. The sequenced part of the CDR3 DNA is TGCAGCGTTGTCCCCACTCCCCTGGGTAGAGGGCATGGC. This codes for CSVVPTPLGRGHG. The whole CDR3 protein reads CSVVPTPLGRGHGYTF.

Worth noting for this clone: The read is 3 residues too short to cover the CDR3 end, so that end is filled in from the germline J gene. This chain connects TRBV12-3 or TRBV12-4 to TRBJ2-7, with D tentatively TRBD2 (7 bases). This CDR3 comprises 14 residues. V shed 7 bases and J shed 2 bases, with 15 bases lying between them. CDR3 bases read: TGTGCCAGCACCTACGGGGGGCTGGCCTACGAG. Protein product: CASTYGGLAYE. The full-length CDR3 reads as CASTYGGLAYEQYF.

Worth noting for this clone: The sequenced fragment ends 3 residues before the CDR3 boundary, so the rest is inferred from the germline J gene. V is TRBV7-8 and J is TRBJ2-2; TRBD1 matches at 9 bases. CDR1 is SGHVS, CDR2 FQNEAQ, per germline. This CDR3 has 16 amino acids. Germline trimming cut 2 bases from V and 7 bases from J; bases unmatched to any gene: 8. The CDR3 protein is CASSLLTGTGIGELFF. The covered CDR3 bases are TGTGCCAGCAGCTTACTTACCGGGACAGGGATCGGGGAG.

A word on this clone: The read finishes 3 residues shy of the CDR3 end, and the germline J gene is used to complete it. This rearrangement joins TRBV14 to TRBJ2-1; tentatively, D is TRBD2 (6 bases). This CDR3 has 17 residues. CDR1 and CDR2 from the germline V gene are SGHDN and FVKESK. Trimming shortened V by 0 bases and J by 0 bases, and 12 bases separated the two germline ends. CDR3 sequence: CASSQDVPSDSYNEQFF. Incomplete CDR3 DNA: TGTGCCAGCAGCCAAGATGTGCCTAGCGACTCCTACAATGAG.

A note on this clone: The sequenced fragment ends 3 residues before the CDR3 boundary, so the rest is inferred from the germline J gene. The V and J genes are TRBV4-1 and TRBJ2-6, with D unclear. The CDR3 totals 15 residues. Germline CDR1 reads MGHRA; CDR2 reads YSYEKL. Deletions cut 7 bases from V and 0 bases from J, with 10 bases between. The CDR3 spells CASKTASSGANVLTF. The covered CDR3 bases are TGCGCCAGCAAAACCGCGAGCTCTGGGGCCAACGTC.

Worth noting for this clone: The read ends 3 residues early relative to the CDR3; the germline J gene fills the gap. The V call is TRBV6-1, the J call TRBJ2-5; TRBD1 aligns across 8 bases. With V trimmed by 4 bases and J by 4 bases, 5 bases remained unmatched. Germline loops: CDR1 MNHNS, CDR2 SASEGT. There are 14 residues in the CDR3. CDR3 region: CASSVDRGGETQYF. CDR3 DNA, as far as it was read: TGTGCCAGCAGTGTAGACAGGGGTGGAGAGACC.

Notes on this clone: The read gets to within 3 residues of the CDR3 end, and the germline J gene fills in the rest. This rearrangement joins TRBV10-3 to TRBJ2-5, with 9 nucleotides matching TRBD1. Germline V gene lookup returns CDR1 ENHRY and CDR2 SYGVKD. J gave up 3 bases and V 6 bases, and 5 bases lay outside the gene matches. This CDR3 spans 14 amino acids. The chain's CDR3 is CAISKGQGKETQYF. Incomplete CDR3 DNA: TGTGCCATCAGCAAGGGACAGGGAAAAGAGACC.

To note about this clone: The CDR3 extends 3 residues past the end of the read, so its final part is completed from the germline J gene. The chain joins TRBV12-3 or TRBV12-4 to TRBJ2-7; TRBD2 is a possible D gene (5 bases). Deletions cut 3 bases from V and 2 bases from J, with 8 bases between. The CDR3 is 13 amino acids. CDR3 sequence reads: CASSFGEPYEQYF. The sequenced CDR3 bases are TGTGCCAGCAGTTTCGGGGAACCCTACGAG.

Notes on this clone: The DNA ends 3 residues before the CDR3 does, and the rest of the CDR3 is filled in from the germline J gene. The chain recombines TRBV7-9 with TRBJ2-1; possibly TRBD2 for D (6 bases). V gave up 10 bases and J gave up 3 bases, with 13 bases separating them. The CDR3 is 13 amino acids. Per germline, CDR1 SEHNR and CDR2 FQNEAQ (reference sequence). The sequenced part of the CDR3 DNA is TGTGCCACCCGGGCCGGGGGCTACAATGAG. It specifies CATRAGGYNE. The whole CDR3 region reads CATRAGGYNEQFF.

As for this clone: Sequencing ends 3 residues short of the CDR3 end; the germline J gene provides the rest. V is TRBV11-3 and J is TRBJ1-2; D ambiguous. Germline lookup yields CDR1 SGHNT and CDR2 YENEEA. The V end was cut by 1 base, the J end by 4 bases, with 7 bases between. CDR3 size: 13 residues. The CDR3 DNA, read in part, is TGTGCCAGCAGCTTAGGGCAGTCCTATGGC. Its translation: CASSLGQSYG. The CDR3 in full is CASSLGQSYGYTF.

CDR3 bases read: TGCAGCGTTCCAGAGATCTCTGGGGCCAACGTC. It is translated as CSVPEISGANV. The entire CDR3 sequence reads CSVPEISGANVLTF. The gene calls are TRBV29-1 and TRBJ2-6; D gene ambiguous. The read ends 3 residues early relative to the CDR3; the germline J gene fills the gap. Trimming cost V 5 bases and J 0 bases, with 8 bases left between them. Germline V CDR1 and CDR2: SQVTM, ANQGSEA. This CDR3 has 14 amino acids.

Remarks on this clone: The read terminates 3 residues before the CDR3 end, so the remaining end is supplied by the germline J gene. J is TRBJ2-3 and V is TRBV5-1; 10 positions agree with TRBD2. V lost 0 bases to trimming and J lost 3 bases; unmatched junction nucleotides: 10. The CDR3 totals 18 residues. Germline CDR1 SGHRS, CDR2 YFSETQ. The part of the CDR3 DNA that was read is TGCGCCAGCAGCTTGGTCCCTAGCGGGGGAGGTGGGACAGATACG. Amino acids: CASSLVPSGGGGTDT. The entire CDR3 protein reads CASSLVPSGGGGTDTQYF.